These T cell receptor beta chains were read from a single sample in a study of T-cell memory formation after mild COVID-19. From the 5' RACE reads, TCRdb called clonotypes with MiXCR, one entry per CDR3 protein. Of some 130,000 distinct CDR3 sequences listed, around 25% are singletons. Sequencing used PBMCs or a T cell subset sorted from them (not recorded which). Receptors originate from an adult woman who had mild COVID-19 (a few samples of this study predate the infection). Cell type and time point are not known. CDR3s include the opening cysteine and the closing phenylalanine or tryptophan.

v_gene | CDR3aa
TRBV9 | CASTAGDRQETQYF
TRBV20-1 | CSARSRPLTRLYEQYF
TRBV4-2 | CASSQGAAGYQPQHF
TRBV9 | CASSVEIAGVTDTQYF
TRBV5-1 | CASSALAGTGDSGANVLTF
TRBV2 | CASSASGRSLDEQFF
TRBV20-1 | CSATILAGEQFF
TRBV7-3 | CASSLAQGWVGVQPQHF
TRBV3-1 | CASSQPGTGSYEQYF
TRBV29-1 | CSVEDAGKWGTQYF
TRBV5-1 | CASSLTGDGTDTQYF
TRBV9 | CASSVASSGDYNEQFF
TRBV7-8 | CASSSLAGVISDTQYF
TRBV20-1 | CSAPLTLNTEAFF
TRBV24-1 | CATSDSAYEQYF
TRBV29-1 | CSVLAGVHEQFF
TRBV4-1 | CASSQDGDMNTEAFF
TRBV7-7 | CASSLVETSGDTQETQYF
TRBV14 | CASSQEGGAARVFF
TRBV3-1 | CASSQDPYRPDTQYF
TRBV28 | CASSALRDRRETQYF
TRBV3-1 | CASSPWVGGDTQYF
TRBV15 | CATSRAGTQDLDTQYF
TRBV15 | CATSSGYNDGNEQFF
TRBV12-3/TRBV12-4 | CASSLDRDYGYTF
TRBV15 | CATGSREFEAFF
TRBV12-3/TRBV12-4 | CASSPTGSPYNEQFF